A single sample is the source of the 6 T cell receptor beta chains below, sequenced in a study of blood T cell repertoires in COVID-19. Here immunoSEQ multiplex PCR was the method, and the copy in TCRdb shows in-frame clones only, minus some. The sample has 30,000 or so clones; approximately 82% are singletons. The specimen was peripheral blood. These receptors were taken from an elderly man with active or convalescent COVID-19.

The rearrangement joins TRBV29-1 to TRBJ2-5, with D hard to call. Per germline, CDR1 SQVTM and CDR2 ANQGSEA. The length of the CDR3 is 11 residues. V was clipped by 7 bases and J by 4 bases, with 10 bases between them. CDR3 sequence (DNA): TGCAGCGGACATTTAGGAGAGACCCAGTACTTC. As protein: CSGHLGETQYF. Variable domain in full (rest from reference TRBV29-1 and TRBJ2-5): SAVISQKPSRDICQRGTSLTIQCQVDSQVTMMFWYRQQPGQSLTLIATANQGSEATYESGFVIDKFPISRPNLTFSTLTVSNMSPEDSSIYLCSGHLGETQYFGPGTRLLVL.

This rearrangement joins TRBV28 to TRBJ2-2, with a weak D call TRBD2 (6 bases). The CDR3 loop spans 16 amino acids. Deletions cut 8 bases from V and 7 bases from J, with 23 bases between. In germline, CDR1 is MDHEN, CDR2 SYDVKM. Written as DNA, the CDR3 is TGTGCCAGCCTGAGACGGCTGGAGGGCCCCGGCGGGGAGCTGTTTTTT. Protein product: CASLRRLEGPGGELFF.

The rearrangement uses TRBV6-1 and TRBJ1-3; no reliable D call. The CDR3 loop spans 15 amino acids. Trimming removed 2 bases at V and 0 bases at J, with 8 bases between. Germline V gene lookup returns CDR1 MNHNS and CDR2 SASEGT. The CDR3 protein is CASSEQVLSGNTIYF. In DNA form, the CDR3 reads TGTGCCAGCAGTGAACAGGTCCTCTCTGGAAACACCATATATTTT.

This clone is a singleton in its sample. This CDR3 reads CASSAQRSTEAFF. The CDR3 bases are TGTGCCAGCAGCGCCCAAAGGAGCACTGAAGCTTTCTTT. This chain links TRBV7-3 with TRBJ1-1; D not certain. V shed 5 bases and J shed 4 bases, with 11 bases lying between them. The germline gives CDR1 SGHTA, CDR2 FQGTGA. The CDR3 runs 13 residues.

V gene TRBV5-4 combines with J gene TRBJ2-4, with D maybe TRBD1 (6 bases). Germline V gene sequence: CDR1 SGHNT, CDR2 YYREEE (reference sequence). The CDR3 has 13 residues. Trimming removed 2 bases from V and 5 bases from J, with 8 bases in between. This CDR3 reads CASSFNRENIQYF. The DNA for the CDR3 is TGTGCCAGCAGCTTCAACAGGGAAAACATTCAGTACTTC.

The J gene is TRBJ1-4, the V gene TRBV2; D is unresolved. The germline V gene encodes CDR1 SNHLY and CDR2 FYNNEI. The CDR3 runs 16 residues. Trimming removed 2 bases from V and 0 bases from J, with 10 bases in between. The CDR3 here is CASSEIEPSTNEKLFF. The CDR3 DNA reads as TGTGCCAGCAGTGAAATAGAGCCATCAACTAATGAAAAACTGTTTTTT.